Listed below are T cell receptor beta chains from one sample, sequenced in a study of blood T cell repertoires in COVID-19. Only in-frame clones appear in the TCRdb table, and some are missing; sequencing was by immunoSEQ multiplex PCR. The sample consists of about 360,000 clones, approximately 82% of them appearing once. The sample consisted of peripheral blood. The source is a man younger than 40 with active or convalescent COVID-19. Each CDR3 is given with its conserved first and last residue. Each record gives: clone size, J gene, D gene, V gene, CDR3 protein, CDR3 DNA. A D gene is named only where the DNA matches it firmly. Size values are once, few and many counts, or a class for expanded clones, and some rows have none.

>-|TRBJ1-2|TRBD1|TRBV6-5
CASTIDRGVIYGYTF
TGTGCCAGCACCATAGACAGGGGGGTTATCTATGGCTACACCTTC
>-|TRBJ2-5|TRBD2|TRBV5-5
CASSGGLAEETQYF
TGTGCCAGCAGCGGGGGACTAGCGGAAGAGACCCAGTACTTC
>-|TRBJ1-4|-|TRBV30
CAWSKGATNEKLFF
TGTGCCTGGAGTAAGGGAGCCACTAATGAAAAACTGTTTTTT
>-|TRBJ2-3|-|TRBV9
CASSVEQFPDTQYF
TGTGCCAGCAGCGTGGAACAGTTTCCGGATACGCAGTATTTT
>few|TRBJ1-1|TRBD1|TRBV5-1
CASSWDGTGDLGAFF
TGCGCCAGCAGCTGGGACGGGACAGGTGACCTCGGAGCTTTCTTT
>once|TRBJ1-2|TRBD1|TRBV19
CASSILGQMYGYTF
TGTGCCAGTAGTATCTTGGGACAGATGTATGGCTACACCTTC
>once|TRBJ2-7|-|TRBV18
CASSPHAIGPQRIF
TGTGCCAGCTCACCCCACGCTATTGGGCCCCAAAGGATATTC
>-|TRBJ1-1|-|TRBV28
CASSSRAAGREYSLGAFF
TGTGCCAGCAGTTCCCGTGCGGCAGGGCGGGAGTACAGTTTAGGAGCTTTCTTT
>-|TRBJ2-2|-|TRBV6-2/TRBV6-3
CASSQLNTGELFF
TGTGCCAGCAGTCAATTGAACACCGGGGAGCTGTTTTTT
>-|TRBJ1-5|-|TRBV10-3
CAISDLGGNDQPQHF
TGTGCCATCAGTGACCTAGGGGGAAACGATCAGCCCCAGCATTTT
>-|TRBJ1-2|-|TRBV6-5
CASSRRRGEDGYTF
TGTGCCAGCAGTCGACGTCGGGGGGAGGATGGCTACACCTTC
>-|TRBJ1-6|TRBD1|TRBV6-5
CASSTDRDPNSPLHF
TGTGCCAGCAGCACCGACAGGGACCCTAATTCACCCCTCCACTTT
>-|TRBJ2-7|-|TRBV9
CASSVGGGGNYEQYF
TGTGCCAGCAGCGTAGGGGGAGGCGGAAACTACGAGCAGTACTTC
>-|TRBJ1-5|TRBD1|TRBV6-5
CASSTGGAGNQPQHF
TGTGCCAGCAGCACAGGGGGCGCAGGCAATCAGCCCCAGCATTTT
>-|TRBJ2-5|TRBD2|TRBV27
CASSSPLYTGGYETQYF
TGTGCCAGCAGTTCCCCCCTCTACACGGGAGGGTATGAGACCCAGTACTTC
>once|TRBJ1-4|-|TRBV12-3/TRBV12-4
CASSFQEWEKLFF
TGTGCCAGCAGTTTCCAAGAGTGGGAAAAACTGTTTTTT
>-|TRBJ2-1|-|TRBV4-2
CASTSLIGGANEQFF
TGTGCCAGCACCTCGCTCATAGGAGGGGCCAATGAGCAGTTCTTC
>-|TRBJ2-7|-|TRBV12-3/TRBV12-4
CASSGGAEQYF
TGTGCCAGCAGTGGGGGGGCCGAGCAGTACTTC
>-|TRBJ1-1|TRBD1|TRBV24-1
CATSDSGTGGLNTEAFF
TGTGCCACCAGTGATTCCGGGACAGGGGGACTTAACACTGAAGCTTTCTTT
>few|TRBJ2-3|-|TRBV11-2
CASSEDYTDTQYF
TGTGCCAGCAGCGAAGACTACACAGATACGCAGTATTTT
>-|TRBJ1-3|-|TRBV7-9
CASSLGTSSGNTIYF
TGTGCCAGCAGCTTAGGGACATCCTCTGGAAACACCATATATTTT
>-|TRBJ2-1|TRBD1|TRBV7-9
CASRTGGRAYNEQFF
TGTGCCAGCAGAACAGGGGGCCGGGCCTACAATGAGCAGTTCTTC
>few|TRBJ2-5|-|TRBV27
CASSLGAGTETQYF
TGTGCCAGCAGTTTAGGTGCGGGGACAGAGACCCAGTACTTC
>-|TRBJ2-2|-|TRBV7-2
CASSSDRELFF
TGTGCCAGCAGCTCCGACAGGGAGCTGTTTTTT